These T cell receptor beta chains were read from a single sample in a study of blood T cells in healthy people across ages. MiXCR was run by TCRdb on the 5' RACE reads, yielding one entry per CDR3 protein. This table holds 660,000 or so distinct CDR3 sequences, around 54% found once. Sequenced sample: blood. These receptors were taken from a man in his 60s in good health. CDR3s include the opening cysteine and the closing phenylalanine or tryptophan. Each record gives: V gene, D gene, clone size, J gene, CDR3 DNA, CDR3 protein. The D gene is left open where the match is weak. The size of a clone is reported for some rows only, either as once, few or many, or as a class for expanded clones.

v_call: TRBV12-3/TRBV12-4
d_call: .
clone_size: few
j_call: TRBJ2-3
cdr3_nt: TGTGCCAGCAGTTTTCGGGCACCTAGCACAGATACGCAGTATTTT
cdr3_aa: CASSFRAPSTDTQYF

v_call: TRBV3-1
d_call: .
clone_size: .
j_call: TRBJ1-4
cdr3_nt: TGTGCCAGCAGCCAGCCAAGGGGTTCATGGGAAAAACTGTTTTTT
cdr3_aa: CASSQPRGSWEKLFF

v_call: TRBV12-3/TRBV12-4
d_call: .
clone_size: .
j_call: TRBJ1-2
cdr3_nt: TGTGCCAGCAGTTTAAGATGGAGGGATGGCTACACCTTC
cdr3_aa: CASSLRWRDGYTF

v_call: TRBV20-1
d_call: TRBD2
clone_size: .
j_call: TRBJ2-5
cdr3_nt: TGCAGTGCCCAGCAAGCGGGGGGTAGGCAAGAGACCCAGTACTTC
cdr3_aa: CSAQQAGGRQETQYF

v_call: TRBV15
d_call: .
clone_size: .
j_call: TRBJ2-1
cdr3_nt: TGTGCCACCAGCAGAGCCAGGGTGGGTGAGCAGTTCTTC
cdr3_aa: CATSRARVGEQFF

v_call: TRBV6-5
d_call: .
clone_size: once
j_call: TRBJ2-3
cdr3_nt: TGTGCCAGCAGTTACGAACTGAGCACAGATACGCAGTATTTT
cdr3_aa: CASSYELSTDTQYF

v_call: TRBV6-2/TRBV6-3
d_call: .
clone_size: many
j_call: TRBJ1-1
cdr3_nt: TGTGCCAGCACCGCGTCAAAAACCCACCCGGAAGCTTTCTTT
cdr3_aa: CASTASKTHPEAFF

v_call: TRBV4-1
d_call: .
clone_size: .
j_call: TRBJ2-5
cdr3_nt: TGCGCCAGCAGCCTTCAACGGGCCAGCCAAGAGACCCAGTACTTC
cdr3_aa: CASSLQRASQETQYF

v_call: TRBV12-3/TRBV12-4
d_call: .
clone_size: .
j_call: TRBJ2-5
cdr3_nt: TGTGCCAGCAGTTTAGATCCCCAGATCCAAGAGACCCAGTACTTC
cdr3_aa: CASSLDPQIQETQYF

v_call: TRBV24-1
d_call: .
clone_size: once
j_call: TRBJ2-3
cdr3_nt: TGTGCCACCAGTGATTTGCAAGCGCGGGAAGGTTTAGATACGCAGTATTTT
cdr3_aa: CATSDLQAREGLDTQYF

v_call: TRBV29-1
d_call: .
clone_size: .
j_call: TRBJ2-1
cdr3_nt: TGCAGCGTTGCACCATACTCCTACAATGAGCAGTTCTTC
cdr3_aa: CSVAPYSYNEQFF

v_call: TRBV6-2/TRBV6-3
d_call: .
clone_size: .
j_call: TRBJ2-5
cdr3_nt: TGTGCCAGCAGCTACCAAATGGGGGAGACCCAGTACTTC
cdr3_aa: CASSYQMGETQYF

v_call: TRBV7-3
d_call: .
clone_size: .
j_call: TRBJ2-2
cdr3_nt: TGTGCCAGCAGCCCCCTTGGTGACGGGGAGCTGTTTTTT
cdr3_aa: CASSPLGDGELFF

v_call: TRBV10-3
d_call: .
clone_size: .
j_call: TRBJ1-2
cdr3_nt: TGTGCCATCAGTGATTGGGGGGTCTCTAACTATGGCTACACCTTC
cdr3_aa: CAISDWGVSNYGYTF

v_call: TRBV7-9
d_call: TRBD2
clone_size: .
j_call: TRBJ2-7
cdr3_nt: TGTGCCAGCAGCGCGGAGACTAGCGGGGGACACGAGCAGTACTTC
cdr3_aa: CASSAETSGGHEQYF

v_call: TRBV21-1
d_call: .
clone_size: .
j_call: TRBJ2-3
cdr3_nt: TGTGCCAGCAGCGCCCGGGACCCCCAAGAGGATACGCAGTATTTT
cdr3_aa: CASSARDPQEDTQYF

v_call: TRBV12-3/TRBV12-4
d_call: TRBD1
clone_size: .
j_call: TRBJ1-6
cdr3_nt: TGTGCCAGCAGCCGGGACAGCCTTAATTCACCCCTCCACTTT
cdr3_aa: CASSRDSLNSPLHF

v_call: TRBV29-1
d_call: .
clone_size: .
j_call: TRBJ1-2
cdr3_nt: TGCAGCGTTCACCACCGCGGAGGGGGGGTCGGCTACACCTTC
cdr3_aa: CSVHHRGGGVGYTF

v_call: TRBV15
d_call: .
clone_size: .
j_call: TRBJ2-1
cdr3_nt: TGTGCCACCAGCAGAGTTGGTTCGGCGGGGATGATTGGCAATGAGCAGTTCTTC
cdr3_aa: CATSRVGSAGMIGNEQFF

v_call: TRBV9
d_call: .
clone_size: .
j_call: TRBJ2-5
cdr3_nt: TGTGCCAGCAGCGTAGGCCCAGGGGTCCAAGAGACCCAGTACTTC
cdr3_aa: CASSVGPGVQETQYF

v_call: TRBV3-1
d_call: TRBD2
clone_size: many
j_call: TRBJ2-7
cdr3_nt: TGTGCCAGCAGCCCTTATCAACTGGGGACTAGCGGCTACGAGCAGTACTTC
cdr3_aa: CASSPYQLGTSGYEQYF

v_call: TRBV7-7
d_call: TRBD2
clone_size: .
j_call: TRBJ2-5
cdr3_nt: TGTGCCAGCAGCTTTGCTAGCGGGGGGGCGGAGACCCAGTACTTC
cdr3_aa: CASSFASGGAETQYF

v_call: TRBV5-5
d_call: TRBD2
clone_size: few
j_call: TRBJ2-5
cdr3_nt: TGTGCCAGCAGCAGGACTAGCGGGGGCCTCGGAGAGACCCAGTACTTC
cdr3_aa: CASSRTSGGLGETQYF

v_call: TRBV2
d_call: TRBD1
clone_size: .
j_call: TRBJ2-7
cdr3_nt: TGTGCCAGCAGCTCCGGGACAGGGGGCTACGACGAGCAGTACTTC
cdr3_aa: CASSSGTGGYDEQYF

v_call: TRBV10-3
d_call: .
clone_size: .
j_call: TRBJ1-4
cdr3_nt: TGTGCCATCAGAGCCGGGCCCAATGAAAAACTGTTTTTT
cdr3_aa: CAIRAGPNEKLFF

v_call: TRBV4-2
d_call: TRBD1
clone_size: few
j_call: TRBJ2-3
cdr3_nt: TGTGCCAGCAGCCAAGAGGAACAGGGGACAGATACGCAGTATTTT
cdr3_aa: CASSQEEQGTDTQYF

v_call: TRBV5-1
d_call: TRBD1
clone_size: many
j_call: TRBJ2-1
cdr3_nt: TGCGCCAGCAGCTCCGGACAGGCCAATGAGCAGTTCTTC
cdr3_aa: CASSSGQANEQFF

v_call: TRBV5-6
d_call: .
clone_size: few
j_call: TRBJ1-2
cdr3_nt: TGTGCCAGCAGCTTTAGGGACACGGGCTATGGCTACACCTTC
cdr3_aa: CASSFRDTGYGYTF

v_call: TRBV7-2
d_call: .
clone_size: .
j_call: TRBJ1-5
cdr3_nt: TGTGCCAGCAGCCCTAGCTATCAGCCCCAGCATTTT
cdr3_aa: CASSPSYQPQHF

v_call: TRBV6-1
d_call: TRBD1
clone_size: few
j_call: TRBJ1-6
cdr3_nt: TGTGCCAGCAGTGCGGGCCAGGGGGATTCACCCCTCCACTTT
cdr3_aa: CASSAGQGDSPLHF

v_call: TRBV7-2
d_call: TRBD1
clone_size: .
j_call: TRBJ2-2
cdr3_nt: TGTGCCAGCAGCCCAAGACAGGGGAACGGGGAGCTGTTTTTT
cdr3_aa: CASSPRQGNGELFF

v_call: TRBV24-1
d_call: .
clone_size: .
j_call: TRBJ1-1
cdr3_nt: TGTGCCACCACCCGAATTTCGATCTCAGGAATCCTGAACACTGAAGCTTTCTTT
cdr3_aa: CATTRISISGILNTEAFF

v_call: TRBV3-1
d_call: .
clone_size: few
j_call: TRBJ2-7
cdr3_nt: TGTGCCAGCAGCCAAGTCGCTGCCGCGGGCGAGCAGTACTTC
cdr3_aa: CASSQVAAAGEQYF

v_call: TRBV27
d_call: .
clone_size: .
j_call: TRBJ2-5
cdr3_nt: TGTGCCAGCAGTTCACAGGGGACCCAGTACTTC
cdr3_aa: CASSSQGTQYF

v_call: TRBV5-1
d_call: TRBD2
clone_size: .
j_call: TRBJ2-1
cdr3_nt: TGCGCCAGCAGCTTGGATGTGAGCGGGGCCTACAATGAGCAGTTCTTC
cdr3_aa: CASSLDVSGAYNEQFF

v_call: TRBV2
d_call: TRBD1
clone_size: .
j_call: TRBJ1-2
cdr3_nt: TGTGCCAGCAGTGAAGTCGACAGGGTTAACTATGGCTACACCTTC
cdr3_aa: CASSEVDRVNYGYTF

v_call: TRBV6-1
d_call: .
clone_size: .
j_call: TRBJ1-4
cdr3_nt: TGTGCCAGCAGTAGAATGAGGGGGGAAAAACTGTTTTTT
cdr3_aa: CASSRMRGEKLFF

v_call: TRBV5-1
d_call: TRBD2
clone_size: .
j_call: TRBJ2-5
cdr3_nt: TGCGCCAGCAGCTTTGGCGGGGGGGCGTCCTACAATGAGCAGTACTTC
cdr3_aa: CASSFGGGASYNEQYF

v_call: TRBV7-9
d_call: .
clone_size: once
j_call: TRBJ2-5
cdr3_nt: TGTGCCAGCAGCTTCGGGGTCGCCGAGACCCAGTACTTC
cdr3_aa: CASSFGVAETQYF

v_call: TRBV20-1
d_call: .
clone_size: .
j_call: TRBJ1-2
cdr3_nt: TGCAGTGCTAGAGATGTGGGCGGCTATGGCTACACCTTC
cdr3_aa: CSARDVGGYGYTF

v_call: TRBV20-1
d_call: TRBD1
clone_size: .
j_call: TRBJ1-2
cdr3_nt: TGCAGTGCTAGGCCCAGGGGACAGGGTTATGGCTACACCTTC
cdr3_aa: CSARPRGQGYGYTF

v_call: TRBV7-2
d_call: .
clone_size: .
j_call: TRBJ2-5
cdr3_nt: TGTGCCAGCAGCTTTGGAGGGGCCTTAGAGACCCAGTACTTC
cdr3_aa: CASSFGGALETQYF

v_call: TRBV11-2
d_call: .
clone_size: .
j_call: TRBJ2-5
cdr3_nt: TGTGCCGGCAGCTTAGTTAGGGGTCCCGGGCGAGGCCAAGAGACCCAGTACTTC
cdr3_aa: CAGSLVRGPGRGQETQYF

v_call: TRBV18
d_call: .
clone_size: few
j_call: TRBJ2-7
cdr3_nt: TGTGCCAGCAGCCCACCAGTCGGGCCCTACGAGCAGTACTTC
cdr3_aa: CASSPPVGPYEQYF

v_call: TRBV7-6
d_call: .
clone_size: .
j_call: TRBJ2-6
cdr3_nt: TGTGCCTTGGGGGGCTCTGGGGCCAACGTCCTGACTTTC
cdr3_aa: CALGGSGANVLTF

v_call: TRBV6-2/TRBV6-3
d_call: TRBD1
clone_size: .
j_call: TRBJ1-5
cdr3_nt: TGTGCCAGCAGTTTCCACCTCCGACAGGGCGATAGCAATCAGCCCCAGCATTTT
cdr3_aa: CASSFHLRQGDSNQPQHF

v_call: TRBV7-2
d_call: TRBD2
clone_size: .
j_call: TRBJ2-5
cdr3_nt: TGTGCCAGCAGCTTAGAAGTGGGGGGGAATGAGCAGTACTTC
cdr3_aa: CASSLEVGGNEQYF

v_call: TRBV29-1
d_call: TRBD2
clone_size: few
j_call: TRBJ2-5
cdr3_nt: TGCAGCGCGCAGACTAGCGGGGGGGCAGGGAAGACCCAGTACTTC
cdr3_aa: CSAQTSGGAGKTQYF

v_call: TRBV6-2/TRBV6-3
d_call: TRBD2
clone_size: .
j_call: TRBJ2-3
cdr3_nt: TGTGCCAGCAGTGGACTAGCGGGGTTGACAGATACGCAGTATTTT
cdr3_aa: CASSGLAGLTDTQYF

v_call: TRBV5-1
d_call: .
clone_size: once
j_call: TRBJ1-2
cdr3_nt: TGCGCCAGCAGCATGGACAGCCCATATGGCTACACCTTC
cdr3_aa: CASSMDSPYGYTF

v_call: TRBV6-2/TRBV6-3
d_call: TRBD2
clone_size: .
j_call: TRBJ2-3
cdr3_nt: TGTGCCAGCAGTCTCCGCCCGGAGGCTAGCGGGGGAGACACGCAGTATTTT
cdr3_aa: CASSLRPEASGGDTQYF

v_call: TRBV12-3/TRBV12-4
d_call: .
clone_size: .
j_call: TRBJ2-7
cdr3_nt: TGTGCCAGCAGTGCCCGGGACCGAGACGAGCAGTACTTC
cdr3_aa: CASSARDRDEQYF

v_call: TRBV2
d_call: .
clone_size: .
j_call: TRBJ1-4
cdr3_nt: TGTGCCAGCAGTCCAGACAGGTTTAATGAAAAACTGTTTTTT
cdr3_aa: CASSPDRFNEKLFF

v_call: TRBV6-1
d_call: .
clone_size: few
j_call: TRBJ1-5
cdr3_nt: TGTGCCAGCAGCCGCGGCCCCACCAGGACAGAAAATCAGCCCCAGCATTTT
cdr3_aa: CASSRGPTRTENQPQHF